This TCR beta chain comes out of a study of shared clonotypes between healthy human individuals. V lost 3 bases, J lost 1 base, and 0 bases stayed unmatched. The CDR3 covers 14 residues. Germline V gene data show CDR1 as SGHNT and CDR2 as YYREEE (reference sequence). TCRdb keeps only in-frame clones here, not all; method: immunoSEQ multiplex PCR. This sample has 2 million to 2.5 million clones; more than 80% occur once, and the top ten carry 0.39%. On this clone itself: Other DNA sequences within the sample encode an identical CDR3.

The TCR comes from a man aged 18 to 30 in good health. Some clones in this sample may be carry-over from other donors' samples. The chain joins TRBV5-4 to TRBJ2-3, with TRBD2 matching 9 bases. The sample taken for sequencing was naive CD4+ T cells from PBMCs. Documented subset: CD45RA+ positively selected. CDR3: CASSWTSGTDTQYF. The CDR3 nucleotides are TGTGCCAGCAGCTGGACTAGCGGCACAGATACGCAGTATTTT. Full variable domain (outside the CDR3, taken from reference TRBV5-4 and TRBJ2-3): ETGVTQSPTHLIKTRGQQVTLRCSSQSGHNTVSWYQQALGQGPQFIFQYYREEENGRGNFPPRFSGLQFPNYSSELNVNALELDDSALYLCASSWTSGTDTQYFGPGTRLTVL.